This TCR beta chain originates from a study of shared clonotypes between healthy human individuals (dated by TCRdb to 2018 to 2020). For the study in its entirety: Three men and a couple of women, aged 18 to 49 years, made up the cohort. The study deeply sequenced blood TCR repertoires of about 5 healthy adults to estimate repertoire size and the extent of clonotype sharing between individuals. To increase sequencing depth and limit assay-specific biases, TCR repertoire library preparation and sequencing were carried out by different laboratories using diverse techniques. Per donor, leukapheresis produced somewhere between about 0.94 and 8.9 billion PBMCs. What the study reported, not specific to this receptor: Based on pairwise subsampling, the degree of clonotype sharing among donors was expected to be affected by sequencing depth. Because the study included a small number of donors, the genetic and exposure-history diversity represented was limited. Sampling was restricted to blood, and TCR repertoires in tissue are likely to differ from TCR repertoires in blood.

This clone has more than one count but fewer than ten. Its specific antigen is unknown. Given a far larger clone just one base away, this is likely a sequencing read error. The identical CDR3 is also encoded by other nucleotide sequences in the sample. Using the deep immunoSEQ assay, TCR CDR3 regions were amplified from genomic DNA by multiplex PCR. Extracted genomic DNA from each cell subset was distributed evenly across all wells of several immunoSEQ 96-well plates, and each plate was treated as a replicate. For unsorted PBMC, each replicate PCR was loaded with approximately 300 ng genomic DNA, equivalent to roughly 31,000 T cell genomes. Ten immunoSEQ deep assay plates were used to sequence unsorted PBMC genomic DNA. Purified libraries were measured with a Qubit 3.0 fluorometer, size-checked on a Bioanalyzer 2100, and measured again with the KAPA Library Quantification kit. Every immunoSEQ 96-well plate was sequenced on a separate single-read 150-cycle Illumina NextSeq 550 flow cell. Regarding the original processing steps: Because only junctional sequences without quality scores were contained in the immunoSEQ output, filtering matching that applied to full-length reads could not be performed. To assign V/J genes and CDR3, sequences were annotated using PyIR, a Python wrapper for IgBLAST v1.9, with IMGT germline references. Reads were filtered out if the reads had weak V/J assignments (E-value above 1e-6), no CDR3, stop codons, out-of-frame junctions, or ambiguous translated residues. V3J clonotypes were defined by identical inferred V gene, J gene, and CDR3 amino acid sequence. Percentage overlap between repertoires was calculated by dividing the number of shared unique clonotypes by the size of the smaller repertoire. Repertoire richness was assessed with RTK rarefaction, the Chao1 estimator, and Recon v2.1 estimates of unobserved clonotypes. TCRdb holds this immuneACCESS table with in-frame rearrangements only. Some clones are missing; in checked studies, unresolved V genes explain under half, and the rest has no known cause. Clone size and the V and J calls come from that table; the DNA yielded D and trimming. The sample table lists about 500,000 clones, more than 70% of them with a count of one. The ten top clones hold 12% of the sample.

The donors were healthy, HIV-negative adults who had no recently reported acute infections or vaccinations. Only Caucasian adults living in Nashville, Tennessee, USA were represented among the donors. For unsorted samples, some 100 million PBMCs were counted and genomic DNA was extracted with the QIAamp DNA Blood Mini kit. After blood collection by leukapheresis, PBMCs were isolated using Ficoll-Histopaque density gradient centrifugation and then cryopreserved in the vapor phase of liquid nitrogen. The germline V gene provides CDR1 SNHLY and CDR2 FYNNEI. V loses 9 bases of germline sequence and J loses 0 bases, and the interval between the two ends is 11 bases. The CDR3 starts with the cysteine, ends with the phenylalanine, and has 13 residues. The only DNA kept is the CDR3, 39 bases in frame from the first base.

Sequenced input: PBMCs. The sequence is built from TRBV2 and TRBJ1-1, with a tentative D gene TRBD1 over 5 matching bases. This TCR derives from a woman in her 40s in good health. Some clones in this sample may be carry-over from other donors' samples. The DNA sequence reads TGTGCCAGTCGAAAGACAGTGAACACTGAAGCTTTCTTT. It encodes CASRKTVNTEAFF. Reference TRBV2 and TRBJ1-1 proteins supply the regions before and after the CDR3; the full variable domain is: EPEVTQTPSHQVTQMGQEVILRCVPISNHLYFYWYRQILGQKVEFLVSFYNNEISEKSEIFDDQFSVERPDGSNFTLKIRSTKLEDSAMYFCASRKTVNTEAFFGQGTRLTVV.